This record concerns one T cell receptor (beta chain) sequence. The data were taken from a study of blood T cell repertoires in COVID-19. Study information: Acute and convalescent COVID-19 samples came from the United States, Italy and Spain. PBMCs, B-cell-depleted T cells, or T cells provided the cDNA or gDNA that made up the material.

Original methodology: Using reference gene primer amplification, nucleated cell counts were estimated. Using immunoSEQ multiplex PCR, the repertoire was profiled, and TCRdb retains in-frame clones only, with some absent. Clone size and V and J calls were adopted from that table, with D and trimming inferred from the DNA. The sample includes 100,000 to 150,000 clones, approximately 81% of them seen just once. Per the germline V gene, CDR1 is LGHNA and CDR2 is YNFKEQ. J lost 7 bases, V lost 4 bases, and 10 bases had no gene match. The CDR3 covers 16 residues. The clonotype was recovered from a woman aged 50 to 65 with acute or convalescent COVID-19. This chain joins TRBV4-2 and TRBJ2-1, with 10 bases aligning to TRBD2. Source material: peripheral blood. The CDR3 protein is CASSPMASGGVNEQFF. CDR3 in DNA: TGTGCCAGCAGCCCGATGGCCAGCGGGGGGGTTAATGAGCAGTTCTTC.